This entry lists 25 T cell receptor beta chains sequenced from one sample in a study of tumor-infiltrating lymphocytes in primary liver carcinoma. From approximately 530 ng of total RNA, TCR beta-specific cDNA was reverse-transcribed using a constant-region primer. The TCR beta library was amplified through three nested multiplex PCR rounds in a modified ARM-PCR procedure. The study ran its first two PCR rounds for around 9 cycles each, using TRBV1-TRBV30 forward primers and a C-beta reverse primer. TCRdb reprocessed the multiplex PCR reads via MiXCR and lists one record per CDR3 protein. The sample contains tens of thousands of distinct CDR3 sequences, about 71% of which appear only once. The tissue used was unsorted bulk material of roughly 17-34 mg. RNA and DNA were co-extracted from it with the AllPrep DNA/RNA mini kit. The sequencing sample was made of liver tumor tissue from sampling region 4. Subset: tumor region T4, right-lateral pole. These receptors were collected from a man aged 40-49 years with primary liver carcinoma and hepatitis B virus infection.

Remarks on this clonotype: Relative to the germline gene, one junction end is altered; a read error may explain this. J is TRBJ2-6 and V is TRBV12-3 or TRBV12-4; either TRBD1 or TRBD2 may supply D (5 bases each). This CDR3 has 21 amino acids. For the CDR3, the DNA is TGTGCCAGCAGTCGGACCCAACTAGTCCCCGGTCGGGTCTCTGGGGCCAACGTCATGACTTTC. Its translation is CASSRTQLVPGRVSGANVMTF.

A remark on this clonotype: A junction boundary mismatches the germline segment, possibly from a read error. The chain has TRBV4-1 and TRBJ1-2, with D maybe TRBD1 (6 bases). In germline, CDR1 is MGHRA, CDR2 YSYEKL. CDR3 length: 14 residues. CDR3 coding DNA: TGCACCAGCAGCCAAGGGGACATGAACCATGGCTACACCTTC. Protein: CTSSQGDMNHGYTF.

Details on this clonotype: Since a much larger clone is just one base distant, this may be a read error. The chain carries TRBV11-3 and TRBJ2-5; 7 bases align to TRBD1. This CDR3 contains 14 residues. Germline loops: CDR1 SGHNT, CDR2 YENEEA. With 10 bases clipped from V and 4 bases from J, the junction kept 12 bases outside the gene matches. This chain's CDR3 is CAISRGQNGETQYF. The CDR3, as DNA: TGTGCCATCAGTCGGGGACAGAATGGAGAGACCCAGTACTTC.

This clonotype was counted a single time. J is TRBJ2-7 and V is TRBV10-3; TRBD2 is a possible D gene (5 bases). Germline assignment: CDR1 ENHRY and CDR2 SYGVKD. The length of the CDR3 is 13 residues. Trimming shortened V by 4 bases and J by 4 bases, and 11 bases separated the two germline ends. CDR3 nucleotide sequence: TGTGCCATCAGTGCGCCGGGGAAGTACGAGCAGTACTTC. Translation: CAISAPGKYEQYF.

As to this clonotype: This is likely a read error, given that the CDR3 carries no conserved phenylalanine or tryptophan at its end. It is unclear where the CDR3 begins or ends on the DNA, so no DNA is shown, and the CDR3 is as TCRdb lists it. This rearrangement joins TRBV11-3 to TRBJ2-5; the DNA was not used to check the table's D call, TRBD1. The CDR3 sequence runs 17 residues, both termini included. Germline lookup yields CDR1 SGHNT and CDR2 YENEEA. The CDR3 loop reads CAIQGVVGQLLWGGPVL.

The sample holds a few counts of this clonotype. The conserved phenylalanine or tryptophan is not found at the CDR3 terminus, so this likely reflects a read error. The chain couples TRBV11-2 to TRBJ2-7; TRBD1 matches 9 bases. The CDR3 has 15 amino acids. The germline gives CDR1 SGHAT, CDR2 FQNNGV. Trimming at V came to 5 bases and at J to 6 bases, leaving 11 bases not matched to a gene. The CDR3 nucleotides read TGTGCCAGCAGCCAAGGGACAGGGAAAACCTGCGAGCAGTACATC. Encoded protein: CASSQGTGKTCEQYI.

This CDR3 is CASSMNPGANVLTF. CDR3 nucleotide sequence: TGTGCCAGCAGCATGAACCCTGGGGCCAACGTCCTGACTTTC. V usage is TRBV11-1 and J usage is TRBJ2-6; unclear D gene. The germline V and J ends were trimmed by 5 bases and 2 bases, with 7 bases remaining between them. Germline-derived CDR1 and CDR2 are SGHAT and FQDESV (reference sequence). The CDR3 length is 14 residues.

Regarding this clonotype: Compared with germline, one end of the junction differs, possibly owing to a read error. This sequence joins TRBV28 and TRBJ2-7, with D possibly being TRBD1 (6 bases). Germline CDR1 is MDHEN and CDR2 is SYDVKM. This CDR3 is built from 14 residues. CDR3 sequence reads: CASSLDSYSYKQYF. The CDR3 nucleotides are TGTGCCAGCAGTCTGGACAGTTACTCCTACAAGCAGTACTTC.

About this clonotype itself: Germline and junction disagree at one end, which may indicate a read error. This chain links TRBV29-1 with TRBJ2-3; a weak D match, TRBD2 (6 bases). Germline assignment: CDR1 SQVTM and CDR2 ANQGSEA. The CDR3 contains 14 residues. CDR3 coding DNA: TGCAGCGCGAGCCCGGGAGAACACACAGACACGCAGTATTTT. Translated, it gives CSASPGEHTDTQYF.

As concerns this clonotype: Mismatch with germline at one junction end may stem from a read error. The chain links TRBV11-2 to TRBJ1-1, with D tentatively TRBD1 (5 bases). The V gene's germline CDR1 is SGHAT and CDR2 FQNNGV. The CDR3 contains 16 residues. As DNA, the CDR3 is TGTGCCAGCAGCCGTGGTGGGGCAGGGCTCTTCACTGAAGCCTTCTTT. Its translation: CASSRGGAGLFTEAFF.

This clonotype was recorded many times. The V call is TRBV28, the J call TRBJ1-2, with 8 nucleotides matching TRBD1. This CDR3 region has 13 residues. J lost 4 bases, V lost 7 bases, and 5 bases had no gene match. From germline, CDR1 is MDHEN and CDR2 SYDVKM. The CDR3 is CASTRGTGYGYTF. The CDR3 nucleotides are TGTGCCAGCACCCGTGGGACAGGCTATGGCTACACCTTC.

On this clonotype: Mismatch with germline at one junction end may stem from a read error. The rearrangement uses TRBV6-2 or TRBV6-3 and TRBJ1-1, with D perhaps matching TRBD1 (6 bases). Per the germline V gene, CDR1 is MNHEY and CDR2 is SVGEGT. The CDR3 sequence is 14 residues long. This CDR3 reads CASRQGGMNTESFF. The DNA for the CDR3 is TGTGCCAGTCGGCAAGGGGGGATGAACACTGAATCTTTCTTT.

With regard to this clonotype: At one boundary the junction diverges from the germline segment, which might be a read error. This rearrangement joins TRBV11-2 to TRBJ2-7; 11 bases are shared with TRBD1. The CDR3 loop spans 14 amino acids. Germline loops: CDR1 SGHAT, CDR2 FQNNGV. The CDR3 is CTSSRTGGSYEKYF. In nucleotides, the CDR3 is TGTACCAGTAGCCGGACAGGGGGCTCCTACGAGAAGTACTTC. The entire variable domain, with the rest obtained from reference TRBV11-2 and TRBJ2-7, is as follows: EAGVAQSPRYKIIEKRQSVAFWCNPISGHATLYWYQQILGQGPKLLIQFQNNGVVDDSQLPKDRFSAERLKGVDSTLKIQPAKLEDSAVYLCTSSRTGGSYEKYFGPGTRLTVT.

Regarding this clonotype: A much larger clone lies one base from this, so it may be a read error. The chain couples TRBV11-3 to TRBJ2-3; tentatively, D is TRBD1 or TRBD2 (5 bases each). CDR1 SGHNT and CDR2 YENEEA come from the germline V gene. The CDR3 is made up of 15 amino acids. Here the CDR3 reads CVSSPGGGPTDTQYF. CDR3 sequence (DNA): TGTGTCAGCAGCCCCGGTGGGGGTCCCACAGATACGCAGTATTTT.

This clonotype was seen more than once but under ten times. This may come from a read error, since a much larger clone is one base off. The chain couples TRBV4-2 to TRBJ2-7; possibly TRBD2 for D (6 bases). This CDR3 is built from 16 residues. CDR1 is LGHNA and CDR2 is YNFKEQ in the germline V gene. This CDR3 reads CAGSQGLSGFTYEQYF. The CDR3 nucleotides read TGTGCCGGCAGCCAAGGGCTTAGCGGCTTTACGTACGAGCAGTACTTC.

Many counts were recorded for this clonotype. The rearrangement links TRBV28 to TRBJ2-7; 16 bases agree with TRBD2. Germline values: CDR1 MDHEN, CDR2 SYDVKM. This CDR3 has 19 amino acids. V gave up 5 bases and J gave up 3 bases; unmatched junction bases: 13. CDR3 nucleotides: TGTGCCAGCAGTCTTACCGGGACTAGCGGGAGGGCCAGAAGCTACGAGCAGTACTTC. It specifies CASSLTGTSGRARSYEQYF.

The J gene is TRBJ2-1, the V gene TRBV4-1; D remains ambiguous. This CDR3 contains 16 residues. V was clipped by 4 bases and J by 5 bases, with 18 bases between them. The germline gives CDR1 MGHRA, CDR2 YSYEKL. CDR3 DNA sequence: TGCGCCAGCAGCCCGCTCGGTAATAACAACAACAATGAGCAGTTCTTC. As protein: CASSPLGNNNNNEQFF.

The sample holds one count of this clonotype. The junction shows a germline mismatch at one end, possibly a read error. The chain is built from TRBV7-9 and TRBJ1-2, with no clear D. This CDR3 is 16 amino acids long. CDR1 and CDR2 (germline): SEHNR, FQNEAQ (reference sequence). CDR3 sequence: CASSPEGRLSQYGNSF. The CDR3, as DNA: TGTGCCAGCAGCCCCGAGGGCAGACTGTCCCAGTATGGCAACTCCTTC.

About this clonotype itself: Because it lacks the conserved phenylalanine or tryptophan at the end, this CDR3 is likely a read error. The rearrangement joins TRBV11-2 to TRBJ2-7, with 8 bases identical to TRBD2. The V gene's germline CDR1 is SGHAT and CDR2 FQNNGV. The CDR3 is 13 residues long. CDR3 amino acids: CVSSFGGTSEQYL. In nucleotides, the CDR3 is TGTGTCAGCAGCTTCGGAGGGACTAGCGAGCAGTACCTC.

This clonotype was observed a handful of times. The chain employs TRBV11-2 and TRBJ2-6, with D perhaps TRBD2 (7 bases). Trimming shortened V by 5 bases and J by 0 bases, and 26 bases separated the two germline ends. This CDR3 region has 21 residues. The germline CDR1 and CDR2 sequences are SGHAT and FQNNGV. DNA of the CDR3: TGTGCCAGCAGCATGGGGGGAGGCGGGGGCATTTCCCTCTCTGGGGCCAACGTCCTGACTTTC. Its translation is CASSMGGGGGISLSGANVLTF.

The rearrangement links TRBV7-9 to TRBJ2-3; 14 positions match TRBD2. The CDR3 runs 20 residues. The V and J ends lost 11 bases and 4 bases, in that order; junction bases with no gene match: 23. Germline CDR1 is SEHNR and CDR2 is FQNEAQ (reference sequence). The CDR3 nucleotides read TGTGCCTGCGGCTGGCCCCCGAGACTAGCGGGAGGGCCGGCTTCAGATACGCAGTATTTT. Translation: CACGWPPRLAGGPASDTQYF.

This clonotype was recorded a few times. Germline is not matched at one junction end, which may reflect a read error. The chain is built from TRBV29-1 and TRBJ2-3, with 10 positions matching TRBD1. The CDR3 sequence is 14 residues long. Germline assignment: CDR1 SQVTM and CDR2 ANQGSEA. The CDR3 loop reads CNVSGTGASDTQYF. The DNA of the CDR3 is TGCAACGTTTCCGGGACAGGGGCGTCAGACACGCAGTATTTT.

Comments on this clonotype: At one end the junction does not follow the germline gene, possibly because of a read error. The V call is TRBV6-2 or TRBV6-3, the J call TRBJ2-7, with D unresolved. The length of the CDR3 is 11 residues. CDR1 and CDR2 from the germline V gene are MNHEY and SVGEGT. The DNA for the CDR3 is TGTACCAGCACTTACTCTTACGAGAAGTACTTC. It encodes CTSTYSYEKYF.

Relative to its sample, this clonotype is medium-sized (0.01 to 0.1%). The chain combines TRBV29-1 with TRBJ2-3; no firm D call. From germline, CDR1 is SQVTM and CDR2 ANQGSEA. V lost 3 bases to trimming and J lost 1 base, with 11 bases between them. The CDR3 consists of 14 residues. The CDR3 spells CSVDARGRTDTQYF. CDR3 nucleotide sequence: TGCAGCGTTGATGCCCGAGGTCGCACAGATACGCAGTATTTT.

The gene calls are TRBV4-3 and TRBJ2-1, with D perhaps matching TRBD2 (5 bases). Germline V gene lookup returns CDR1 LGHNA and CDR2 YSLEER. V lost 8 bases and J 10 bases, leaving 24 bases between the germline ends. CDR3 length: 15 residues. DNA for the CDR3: TGCGCCAGCTACCAAACCAGAGGGCCGGTAAGGGAGCAGTTCTTC. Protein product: CASYQTRGPVREQFF.